The present entry profiles one TCR beta chain with its context. Antigen: not known. The study reverse transcribed the entire isolated RNA, so it sequenced expressed TCRB transcripts. Assay used: immunoSEQ multiplex PCR; TCRdb lists only in-frame clones, some missing. The sample carries around 40,000 clones, 66% recorded once. Germline V CDR1 and CDR2: KGHSH, LQKENI. The CDR3 sequence is 13 residues long. V gave up 5 bases and J gave up 5 bases, with 12 bases separating them. The data derive from a study of beta chain features in type 1 diabetes. Findings and caveats of the study: Patients with type 1 diabetes showed fewer VDJ junction insertions and more deletions. It was possible that PCR favored shorter templates, equally so in patients and controls. The naive, central memory and Treg TCRB repertoires looked more alike in patients than they did in healthy donors. Moderate yet significant TCRB CDR3 shortening was seen in Type 1 diabetes patients in all four CD4+ subsets.

Using CD45RO/CCR7/CD25/CD127/CD95/CD27, CD4+ naive, central memory, regulatory and stem cell-like memory cells were sorted. Sequencing was done on a sample of Tregs from blood. This receptor was taken from a woman between 18 and 29 years old with type 1 diabetes. The chain employs TRBV18 and TRBJ1-1; D remains unclear. This CDR3 reads CASSIGLDTEAFF. For the CDR3, the DNA is TGTGCCAGCTCAATAGGACTGGATACTGAAGCTTTCTTT.